The next 22 T cell receptor beta chains were all read from a single sample in a study of blood T cells in healthy people across ages. A sample-barcoded 5' primer and a J-beta primer mix were used in a second PCR of about 6 to 11 cycles. TCRdb used MiXCR to reprocess the 5' RACE reads, holding one entry per CDR3 protein. The sample lists some 850,000 distinct CDR3 sequences, roughly 24% seen once, with roughly 3.1% in the top ten. Another study also made use of these data, one on T cells of mothers and their children.

Source material: blood. The receptors here all came from a boy between 10 and 17 years old in good health.

The table lists this clonotype with a few counts. The CDR3 DNA follows: TGTGCCATCAGTGACCTGACTGGCCCCTACGAGCAGTACTTC. It specifies CAISDLTGPYEQYF. The chain employs TRBV10-3 and TRBJ2-7; D is uncertain. CDR1 ENHRY and CDR2 SYGVKD come from the germline V gene. V lost 3 bases and J lost 2, with 11 bases in between. CDR3 length equals 14 residues.

Of note for this clonotype: Mismatch with germline at one junction end may stem from a read error. V and J are TRBV6-6 and TRBJ2-1, with 9 bases fitting TRBD1. The CDR3 length is 15 residues. Germline assignment: CDR1 MNHNY and CDR2 SVGAGI (reference sequence). CDR3 protein: CASSNSPGQGSEQFF. As DNA, the CDR3 is TGTGCCAGCAGTAACTCGCCGGGACAGGGTAGTGAGCAGTTCTTC.

This chain joins TRBV28 and TRBJ2-3, with unresolved D. Germline CDR1 reads MDHEN; CDR2 reads SYDVKM. Trimming shortened V by 5 bases and J by 2 bases, and 11 bases separated the two germline ends. CDR3 size: 14 residues. The CDR3 nucleotides read TGTGCCAGCAGTACTGAGACTTTCACAGATACGCAGTATTTT. It specifies CASSTETFTDTQYF. Drawing the rest from reference TRBV28 and TRBJ2-3, the complete variable domain is DVKVTQSSRYLVKRTGEKVFLECVQDMDHENMFWYRQDPGLGLRLIYFSYDVKMKEKGDIPEGYSVSREKKERFSLILESASTNQTSMYLCASSTETFTDTQYFGPGTRLTVL.

V usage is TRBV12-3 or TRBV12-4 and J usage is TRBJ2-1, with D possibly being TRBD1 or TRBD2 (6 bases each). The DNA end is a closer match to TRBJ2-7, so the J assignment may be wrong. The CDR3 extends over 16 amino acids. DNA for the CDR3: TGTGCCAGCACCCAAGACCCGAGAGGGGGGTACTACGAGCAGTACTTC. It codes for CASTQDPRGGYYEQYF.

V gene TRBV11-2 combines with J gene TRBJ2-1; TRBD2 agrees at 9 bases. With 1 base clipped from V and 7 bases from J, the junction kept 5 bases outside the gene matches. This CDR3 comprises 15 residues. CDR1 is SGHAT, CDR2 FQNNGV, per germline. DNA for the CDR3: TGTGCCAGCAGCTTAGGAGGTAGCGGGGGAAATGAGCAGTTCTTC. Its translation: CASSLGGSGGNEQFF.

This chain uses TRBV2 with TRBJ2-3; the D is unclear. In germline, CDR1 is SNHLY, CDR2 FYNNEI. This CDR3 is 14 amino acids long. V gave up 7 bases and J gave up 5 bases, with 16 bases separating them. The CDR3 sequence is CASNPTAGRDTQYF. The CDR3 coding sequence is TGTGCCAGCAATCCCACGGCCGGCCGAGATACGCAGTATTTT.

J is TRBJ2-2 and V is TRBV6-5; maybe TRBD2 (6 bases). The CDR3 length is 15 residues. Looked up from germline, CDR1 is MNHEY and CDR2 is SVGAGI. Between the trimmed V and J ends, which lost 0 bases and 6 bases, there was a span of 11 bases. This chain's CDR3 is CASSYSGGLSGELFF. In nucleotides, the CDR3 is TGTGCCAGCAGTTACTCGGGGGGTCTGTCCGGGGAGCTGTTTTTT.

The V and J genes are TRBV4-2 and TRBJ2-4; 7 bases are a match to TRBD2. CDR1 and CDR2 from the germline V gene are LGHNA and YNFKEQ. The J segment lost 0 bases and the V segment lost 4 bases, leaving 9 bases of the junction unmatched. The CDR3 contains 17 residues. CDR3 sequence reads: CASSPLWAGEAKNIQYF. CDR3 DNA sequence: TGTGCCAGCAGCCCCTTATGGGCGGGAGAAGCCAAAAACATTCAGTACTTC.

This chain links TRBV6-6 with TRBJ1-1; D may be TRBD1 (5 bases). Germline V lookup: CDR1 MNHNY, CDR2 SVGAGI (reference sequence). Trimming took off 6 bases at V and 3 bases at J, with 14 bases between the two ends. This CDR3 has 14 amino acids. This CDR3 reads CASSWGGFDTEAFF. CDR3 sequence (DNA): TGTGCCAGCAGCTGGGGGGGTTTTGACACTGAAGCTTTCTTT.

This clonotype was seen many times. The chain joins TRBV11-2 to TRBJ1-4; 9 bases agree with TRBD1. This CDR3 region has 15 residues. V trimming: 2 bases; J trimming: 7 bases; junction bases outside the gene matches: 5. From germline, CDR1 is SGHAT and CDR2 FQNNGV. This CDR3 reads CASSLTGQGSEKLFF. CDR3 nucleotide sequence: TGTGCCAGCAGCTTAACGGGACAGGGAAGTGAAAAACTGTTTTTT. The variable domain in full, completed from reference TRBV11-2 and TRBJ1-4, reads EAGVAQSPRYKIIEKRQSVAFWCNPISGHATLYWYQQILGQGPKLLIQFQNNGVVDDSQLPKDRFSAERLKGVDSTLKIQPAKLEDSAVYLCASSLTGQGSEKLFFGSGTQLSVL.

V gene TRBV20-1 combines with J gene TRBJ2-1, with D unclear. The last part of the DNA fits TRBJ2-7 better; the J call may be wrong. CDR1 DFQATT and CDR2 SNEGSKA come from the germline V gene (reference sequence). The CDR3 runs to 11 residues. This CDR3 is CSASDVGEQYF. The CDR3 nucleotides are TGCAGTGCCTCGGACGTTGGGGAGCAGTACTTC.

This clonotype was observed a few times. The rearrangement joins TRBV24-1 to TRBJ2-3; 14 nucleotides agree with TRBD2. V lost 4 bases, J lost 3 bases, and 8 bases stayed unmatched. Germline CDR1 and CDR2: KGHDR and SFDVKD. This CDR3 has 18 amino acids. This CDR3 reads CATSDPRLAGGFTDTQYF. DNA for the CDR3: TGTGCCACCAGTGACCCGCGACTAGCGGGGGGGTTTACAGATACGCAGTATTTT.

The V call is TRBV7-9, the J call TRBJ2-3; D perhaps matches TRBD1 (6 bases). Germline-derived CDR1 and CDR2 are SEHNR and FQNEAQ (reference sequence). V was clipped by 3 bases and J by 2 bases, with 9 bases between them. This CDR3 region has 14 residues. The CDR3 region is CASSFGQNTDTQYF. The CDR3 nucleotides are TGTGCCAGCAGCTTCGGACAGAACACAGATACGCAGTATTTT.

The V gene is TRBV5-6, the J gene TRBJ1-4, with TRBD1 as a possible D gene (6 bases). This CDR3 has 15 amino acids. Germline CDR1 SGHDT, CDR2 YYEEEE. Deletions cut 4 bases from V and 0 bases from J, with 10 bases between. In nucleotides, the CDR3 is TGTGCCAGCAGCCAGACAGGATCAACTAATGAAAAACTGTTTTTT. It translates to CASSQTGSTNEKLFF.

In this sample, this clonotype turned up a few times. The CDR3 sequence is CASSFIAFGVTGELFF. CDR3 bases: TGTGCCAGCAGTTTTATAGCCTTCGGAGTGACCGGGGAGCTGTTTTTT. V is TRBV27 and J is TRBJ2-2, with no clear D. This CDR3 contains 16 residues. V was clipped by 3 bases and J by 5 bases, with 16 bases between them. Looked up from germline, CDR1 is MNHEY and CDR2 is SMNVEV (reference sequence).

This clonotype was seen more than once but under ten times. The junction and the germline gene differ at one end; a read error may be behind it. The chain has TRBV24-1 and TRBJ2-3; TRBD1 matches 7 bases. Germline CDR1 KGHDR, CDR2 SFDVKD. CDR3 length: 13 amino acids. The CDR3 region has the DNA TGTGCCCCCAAGAGGGGGCGTGCAGATACGCGGTATTTT. Translation: CAPKRGRADTRYF.

This rearrangement joins TRBV5-6 to TRBJ2-1; TRBD2 agrees at 9 bases. The CDR3 is made up of 14 amino acids. The germline V gene has CDR1 SGHDT and CDR2 YYEEEE. The V gene end was trimmed by 4 bases and the J gene end by 7 bases; junction bases not matched to a gene: 6. This CDR3 is CASSPGGLANEQFF. The CDR3 nucleotides read TGTGCCAGCAGCCCAGGGGGACTAGCTAATGAGCAGTTCTTC.

This chain links TRBV3-1 with TRBJ2-1; 9 bases match TRBD2. Losses at the gene ends were 4 bases for V and 2 bases for J; bases not matched to a gene: 9. The CDR3 extends over 17 amino acids. Per germline, CDR1 LGHDT and CDR2 YNNKEL (reference sequence). This chain's CDR3 is CASSRGSPSGAYNEQFF. In DNA, the CDR3 is TGTGCCAGCAGCCGTGGGTCGCCTAGCGGGGCCTACAATGAGCAGTTCTTC.

This clonotype was found a few times. The chain combines TRBV24-1 with TRBJ2-5; 7 bases agree with TRBD2. The J call may be wrong; the DNA end is better matched by TRBJ2-1. Germline CDR1 is KGHDR and CDR2 is SFDVKD. The CDR3 is 14 residues long. The chain's CDR3 is CATSPAGTIGEQFF. CDR3 DNA sequence: TGTGCCACCAGCCCTGCCGGGACTATCGGCGAGCAGTTCTTC.

The V gene is TRBV5-1, the J gene TRBJ2-7; TRBD2 aligns across 12 bases. Germline V gene data show CDR1 as SGHRS and CDR2 as YFSETQ. This CDR3 comprises 15 residues. J lost 3 bases, V lost 7 bases, and 8 bases had no gene match. The CDR3: CASHGTSGGNYEQYF. The CDR3, as DNA: TGCGCCAGCCATGGCACTAGCGGGGGGAACTACGAGCAGTACTTC.

The V gene is TRBV2, the J gene TRBJ2-4, with D uncertain. This CDR3 contains 13 residues. Trimming left V 5 bases short and J 1 base short, with 6 bases between. Germline V CDR1 and CDR2: SNHLY, FYNNEI. Written as DNA, the CDR3 is TGTGCCAGCAGTAGTTCGGCCAAAAACATTCAGTACTTC. Translating gives CASSSSAKNIQYF.

This clonotype has more than one count but fewer than ten. V and J are TRBV20-1 and TRBJ1-4; tentative D call: TRBD1 (5 bases). This CDR3 has 13 residues. The germline gives CDR1 DFQATT, CDR2 SNEGSKA (reference sequence). DNA for the CDR3: TGCAGCGCCCCGGGGCACCGTAATGAAAAACTGTTTTTT. This gives the protein CSAPGHRNEKLFF.